The T cell receptor beta chain under discussion was sequenced for a study of blood T cell repertoires in COVID-19. Overall study context: Both acute and convalescent COVID-19 samples were obtained from the United States, Italy and Spain.

This CDR3 region has 15 residues. From germline, CDR1 is SGDLS and CDR2 YYNGEE. Germline trimming cut 4 bases from V and 14 bases from J; bases unmatched to any gene: 12. As handled by the study authors: Reference gene primer amplification gave nucleated cell count estimates. Method: immunoSEQ multiplex PCR; TCRdb's copy keeps in-frame clones and lacks some. V and J calls and clone size follow that table, whereas D and trimming were derived from the DNA. The profile shows roughly 58,000 clones, 65% to 85% of them singletons. All enrollees were roughly 18 to 100 years old and from about 24 US areas. The receptor comes from a woman between 55 and 75 years old who had been exposed to COVID-19. What was sequenced was PBMCs or T cells enriched from blood (not recorded which). The chain joins TRBV9 to TRBJ1-6, with 10 nucleotides matching TRBD1. CDR3 in DNA: TGTGCCAGCAGCTCCGAGGACAGGGGGGAGGTAGCCCTCCACTTT. This gives the protein CASSSEDRGEVALHF.